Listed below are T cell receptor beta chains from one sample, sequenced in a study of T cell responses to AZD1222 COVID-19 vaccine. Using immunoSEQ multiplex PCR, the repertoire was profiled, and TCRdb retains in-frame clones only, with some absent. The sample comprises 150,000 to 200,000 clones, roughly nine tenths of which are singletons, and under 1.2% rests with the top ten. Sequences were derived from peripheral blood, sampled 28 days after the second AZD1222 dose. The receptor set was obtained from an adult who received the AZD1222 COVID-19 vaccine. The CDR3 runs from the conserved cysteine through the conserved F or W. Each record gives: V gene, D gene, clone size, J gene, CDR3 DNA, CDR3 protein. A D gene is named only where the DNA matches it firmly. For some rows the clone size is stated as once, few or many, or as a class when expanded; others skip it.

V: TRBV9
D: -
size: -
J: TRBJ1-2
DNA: TGTGCCAGCAGCGTAGTGGGGCAGAATGGCTACACCTTC
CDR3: CASSVVGQNGYTF

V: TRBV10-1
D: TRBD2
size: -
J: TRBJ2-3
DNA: TGCGCCCGATCCCCTATAAACGCGGGGGGGCATGTTACGCAGTATTTT
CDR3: CARSPINAGGHVTQYF

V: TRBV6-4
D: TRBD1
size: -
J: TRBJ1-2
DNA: TGTGCCAGCAGTCAGATGAGACAGGGAAACTATGGCTACACCTTC
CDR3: CASSQMRQGNYGYTF

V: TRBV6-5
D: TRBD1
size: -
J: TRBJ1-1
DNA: TGTGCCAGCAGCGCGGACAGGGGCGGTGAAGCTTTCTTT
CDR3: CASSADRGGEAFF

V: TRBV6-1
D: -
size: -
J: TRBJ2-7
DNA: TGTGCCAGCAGTGGAGCAGGGTACTACGAGCAGTACTTC
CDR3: CASSGAGYYEQYF

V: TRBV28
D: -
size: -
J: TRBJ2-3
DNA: TGTGCCAGCAGGATAGGATTAGGGGAGGCAGGATGGCCAGATACGCAGTATTTT
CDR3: CASRIGLGEAGWPDTQYF

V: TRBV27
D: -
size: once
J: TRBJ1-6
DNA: TGTGCCAGCAGTTTAGTGGCCCCAGGGAGCTCCTATAATTCACCCCTCCACTTT
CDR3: CASSLVAPGSSYNSPLHF

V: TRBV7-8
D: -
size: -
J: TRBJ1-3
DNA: TGTGCCAGCAGCCCCCTGGGGAGGACTGGAAACACCATATATTTT
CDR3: CASSPLGRTGNTIYF

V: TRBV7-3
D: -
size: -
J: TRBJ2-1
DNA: TGTGCCAGCAGCTTAACGCTGGGGCATAACAATGAGCAGTTCTTC
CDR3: CASSLTLGHNNEQFF

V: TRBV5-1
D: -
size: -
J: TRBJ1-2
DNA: TGCGCCAGCAGCTTGGAGGGGCGCGGGTTGGGCTACACCTTC
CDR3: CASSLEGRGLGYTF

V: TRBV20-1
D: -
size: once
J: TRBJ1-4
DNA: TGCAGTGCTAGTGAGGCCGTAGCTTCAACTAATGAAAAACTGTTTTTT
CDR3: CSASEAVASTNEKLFF

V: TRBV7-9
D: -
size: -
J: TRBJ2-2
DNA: TGTGCCAGCAGAAACTTCAGGGGTCCGAACACCGGGGAGCTGTTTTTT
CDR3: CASRNFRGPNTGELFF

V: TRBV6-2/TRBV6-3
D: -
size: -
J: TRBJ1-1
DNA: TGTGCCAGCAGTTACGCCGGACGGGCTGAAGCTTTCTTT
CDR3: CASSYAGRAEAFF

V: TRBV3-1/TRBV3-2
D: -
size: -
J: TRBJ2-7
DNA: TGTGCCAGCAGCCCGTCAGGAGCCTACGAGCAGTACTTC
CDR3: CASSPSGAYEQYF